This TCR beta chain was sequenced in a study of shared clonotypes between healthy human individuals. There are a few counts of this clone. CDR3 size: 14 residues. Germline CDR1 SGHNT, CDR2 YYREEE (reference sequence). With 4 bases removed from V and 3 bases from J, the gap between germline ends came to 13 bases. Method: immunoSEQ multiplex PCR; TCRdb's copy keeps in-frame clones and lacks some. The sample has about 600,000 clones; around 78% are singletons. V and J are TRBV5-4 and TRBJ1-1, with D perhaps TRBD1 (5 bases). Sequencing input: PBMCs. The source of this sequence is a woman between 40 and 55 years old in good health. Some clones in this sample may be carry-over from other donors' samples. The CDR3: CASSPRGRDTEAFF. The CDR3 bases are TGTGCCAGCAGCCCCCGGGGGAGGGACACTGAAGCTTTCTTT.